This entry lists 18 T cell receptor beta chains sequenced from one sample in a study of blood T cell repertoires in COVID-19. Data came from immunoSEQ multiplex PCR; TCRdb stores just in-frame clones and leaves some out. This sample has 55,000 to 80,000 clones, with about 80% found just once. Source material: peripheral blood. These TCRs come from an elderly man with active COVID-19.

This clone was detected only a few times. The chain recombines TRBV7-2 with TRBJ1-1, with 10 bases fitting TRBD1. This CDR3 spans 16 amino acids. Trimming removed 4 bases from V and 3 bases from J; junction bases left unmatched: 8. Germline CDR1 reads SGHTA; CDR2 reads FQGNSA. CDR3 nucleotide sequence: TGTGCCAGCAGCTATGACAGGGGGCGAGATTACACTGAAGCTTTCTTT. It encodes CASSYDRGRDYTEAFF.

The gene calls are TRBV9 and TRBJ2-1; 7 bases are shared with TRBD2. The trim removed 4 bases at V and 0 bases at J, leaving 7 bases unmatched. The CDR3 spans 16 residues. CDR1 SGDLS and CDR2 YYNGEE come from the germline V gene. The DNA of the CDR3 is TGTGCCAGCAGCCAAGTACCGGGGGGCTCCTACAATGAGCAGTTCTTC. Translation: CASSQVPGGSYNEQFF.

This sequence joins TRBV6-4 and TRBJ2-1; 7 bases map to TRBD2. J gave up 5 bases and V 2 bases, and 3 bases lay outside the gene matches. There are 14 residues in the CDR3. Germline values: CDR1 MRHNA, CDR2 SNTAGT. Here the CDR3 DNA reads TGTGCCAGCAGTGACGGCGGGAGTGACAATGAGCAGTTCTTC. Residues: CASSDGGSDNEQFF.

This clone was found a few times. The chain uses TRBV19 and TRBJ1-1; the match to TRBD1 covers 10 bases. CDR3 length equals 15 residues. With 7 bases clipped from V and 4 bases from J, the junction kept 9 bases outside the gene matches. The germline V gene has CDR1 LNHDA and CDR2 SQIVND (reference sequence). The CDR3 is CASTLRTGGLTEAFF. CDR3 sequence (DNA): TGTGCCAGTACCCTCCGGACAGGGGGTCTCACTGAAGCTTTCTTT.

This chain links TRBV5-6 with TRBJ2-7, with 7 positions matching TRBD1. The junction had 4 bases not matched to a gene; V was cut back by 4 bases and J by 0 bases. The CDR3 loop spans 14 amino acids. Looked up from germline, CDR1 is SGHDT and CDR2 is YYEEEE. This CDR3 is CASSPTGSSYEQYF. The DNA for the CDR3 is TGTGCCAGCAGCCCGACAGGGAGCTCCTACGAGCAGTACTTC.

The rearrangement uses TRBV7-2 and TRBJ2-5; 11 positions match TRBD1. The germline CDR1 and CDR2 sequences are SGHTA and FQGNSA. This CDR3 spans 15 amino acids. The V segment lost 5 bases and the J segment 4 bases; nucleotides outside the gene matches: 6. The CDR3 bases are TGTGCCAGCAGCCAAGGGACAGGGGGTTCAGAGACCCAGTACTTC. Translation gives CASSQGTGGSETQYF.

The chain links TRBV7-8 to TRBJ1-5; D is perhaps TRBD1 (6 bases). The V gene's germline CDR1 is SGHVS and CDR2 FQNEAQ. V was cut by 3 bases and J by 0 bases, with 12 bases left in between. This CDR3 comprises 16 residues. In DNA, the CDR3 is TGTGCCAGCAGCTTTGGGGGCAGAGATAGCAATCAGCCCCAGCATTTT. Protein sequence: CASSFGGRDSNQPQHF.

The rearrangement links TRBV7-2 to TRBJ2-7; D gene ambiguous. The V and J ends lost 3 bases and 3 bases respectively, with 15 bases between them. CDR1 is SGHTA, CDR2 FQGNSA, per germline. The CDR3 runs 15 residues. The CDR3: CASSFRFEARYEQYF. CDR3 nucleotide sequence: TGTGCCAGCAGCTTTAGGTTTGAGGCCCGCTACGAGCAGTACTTC.

This rearrangement joins TRBV5-4 to TRBJ1-1, with 8 bases lining up with TRBD1. This CDR3 has 15 residues. Trimming removed 4 bases from V and 5 bases from J; junction bases left unmatched: 10. Looked up from germline, CDR1 is SGHNT and CDR2 is YYREEE (reference sequence). As DNA, the CDR3 is TGTGCCAGCAGCACTCGACAGGGGATGGGTACTGAAGCTTTCTTT. It translates to CASSTRQGMGTEAFF.

This rearrangement joins TRBV2 to TRBJ1-1, with D perhaps TRBD1 (5 bases). Per the germline V gene, CDR1 is SNHLY and CDR2 is FYNNEI. This CDR3 region has 15 residues. The germline V and J ends were trimmed by 5 bases and 2 bases, with 15 bases remaining between them. CDR3 sequence reads: CASSPGQGINTEAFF. The DNA for the CDR3 is TGTGCCAGCAGTCCCGGGCAGGGTATCAACACTGAAGCTTTCTTT. The full variable domain, its missing parts supplied by reference TRBV2 and TRBJ1-1, is EPEVTQTPSHQVTQMGQEVILRCVPISNHLYFYWYRQILGQKVEFLVSFYNNEISEKSEIFDDQFSVERPDGSNFTLKIRSTKLEDSAMYFCASSPGQGINTEAFFGQGTRLTVV.

V gene TRBV25-1 combines with J gene TRBJ1-1; 9 nucleotides align to TRBD1. Germline CDR1 MGHDK, CDR2 SYGVNS. The CDR3 extends over 16 amino acids. V gave up 0 bases and J gave up 1 base; unmatched junction bases: 3. Written as DNA, the CDR3 is TGTGCCAGCAGTGAATATGCGGGACAGGGGAACACTGAAGCTTTCTTT. This gives the protein CASSEYAGQGNTEAFF. Full variable domain (remainder filled in from reference TRBV25-1 and TRBJ1-1): EADIYQTPRYLVIGTGKKITLECSQTMGHDKMYWYQQDPGMELHLIHYSYGVNSTEKGDLSSESTVSRIRTEHFPLTLESARPSHTSQYLCASSEYAGQGNTEAFFGQGTRLTVV.

In its sample, this clone was seen once. V and J are TRBV7-2 and TRBJ2-1; TRBD2 agrees at 8 bases. V was pared by 4 bases and J by 2 bases, with 4 bases of the junction left unmatched. Germline V gene lookup returns CDR1 SGHTA and CDR2 FQGNSA. The CDR3 is 15 residues long. The CDR3 sequence is CASSSPGLAYNEQFF. Here the CDR3 DNA reads TGTGCCAGCAGCTCCCCGGGACTAGCCTACAATGAGCAGTTCTTC.

By proportion, this clone is medium-sized. This chain connects TRBV18 to TRBJ2-7, with 8 bases identical to TRBD1. The CDR3 is made up of 15 amino acids. Trimming removed 4 bases from V and 5 bases from J; junction bases left unmatched: 10. CDR1 KGHSH and CDR2 LQKENI come from the germline V gene. The DNA for the CDR3 is TGTGCCAGCTCACTCCGATCAGGGGGCCCAGACGAGCAGTACTTC. It is translated as CASSLRSGGPDEQYF.

The chain is built from TRBV30 and TRBJ2-2, with D perhaps TRBD1 (6 bases). The V gene lost 5 bases and the J gene lost 4 bases, with 14 bases spanning the gap. In germline, CDR1 is GTSNPN, CDR2 SVGIG (reference sequence). This CDR3 spans 14 amino acids. The CDR3 coding sequence is TGTGCCTGGGCCTTCGGGGACATCACCGGGGAGCTGTTTTTT. It translates to CAWAFGDITGELFF.

V is TRBV7-2 and J is TRBJ2-2, with D possibly TRBD1 on 6 matching bases. CDR1 is SGHTA and CDR2 is FQGNSA in the germline V gene. V shed 6 bases and J shed 6 bases, with 14 bases lying between them. This CDR3 spans 14 amino acids. The CDR3 sequence: CASRQQGHAGELFF. The CDR3 nucleotides are TGTGCCAGCAGGCAACAGGGCCATGCCGGGGAGCTGTTTTTT.

The chain is built from TRBV2 and TRBJ1-1; D is perhaps TRBD1 (6 bases). Germline V gene lookup returns CDR1 SNHLY and CDR2 FYNNEI. The CDR3 totals 16 residues. Deletions cut 1 base from V and 1 base from J, with 13 bases between. The CDR3 sequence: CASSEGGLPKNTEAFF. The CDR3 nucleotides are TGTGCCAGCAGTGAAGGGGGGCTACCCAAGAACACTGAAGCTTTCTTT.

As regards this clone: The same CDR3 can be traced to other DNA sequences in this sample. The chain couples TRBV6-2 or TRBV6-3 to TRBJ2-1, with a tentative D call TRBD2 (7 bases). Germline V CDR1 and CDR2: MNHEY, SVGEGT. CDR3 length equals 14 residues. Trimming removed 6 bases at V and 1 base at J, with 10 bases between. CDR3 amino acids: CASSKGGSYNEQFF. DNA of the CDR3: TGTGCCAGCAGCAAGGGGGGGTCCTACAATGAGCAGTTCTTC.

The chain carries TRBV7-8 and TRBJ2-2; 7 positions agree with TRBD2. The CDR3 spans 16 residues. Germline V gives CDR1 SGHVS, CDR2 FQNEAQ. Losses at the gene ends were 5 bases for V and 3 bases for J; bases not matched to a gene: 9. This chain's CDR3 is CASSPFLGGYTGELFF. In DNA, the CDR3 is TGTGCCAGCAGCCCTTTCCTGGGGGGGTACACCGGGGAGCTGTTTTTT.